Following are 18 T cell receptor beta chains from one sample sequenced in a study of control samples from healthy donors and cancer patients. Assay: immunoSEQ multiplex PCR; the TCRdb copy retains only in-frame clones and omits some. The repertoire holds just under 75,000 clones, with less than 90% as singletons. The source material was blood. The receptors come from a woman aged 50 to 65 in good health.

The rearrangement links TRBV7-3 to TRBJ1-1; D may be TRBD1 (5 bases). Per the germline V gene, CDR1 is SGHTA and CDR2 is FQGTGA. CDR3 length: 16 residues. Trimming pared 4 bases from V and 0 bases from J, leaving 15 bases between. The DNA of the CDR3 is TGTGCCAGCAGCTCCCTAAGGGAGGGGATGAACACTGAAGCTTTCTTT. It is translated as CASSSLREGMNTEAFF.

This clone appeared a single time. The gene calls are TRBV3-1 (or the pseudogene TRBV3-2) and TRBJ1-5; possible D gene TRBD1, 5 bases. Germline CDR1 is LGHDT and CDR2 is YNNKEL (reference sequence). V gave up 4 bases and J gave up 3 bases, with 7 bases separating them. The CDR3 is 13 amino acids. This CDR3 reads CASSRTYNQPQHF. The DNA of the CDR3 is TGTGCCAGCAGCCGGACATACAATCAGCCCCAGCATTTT.

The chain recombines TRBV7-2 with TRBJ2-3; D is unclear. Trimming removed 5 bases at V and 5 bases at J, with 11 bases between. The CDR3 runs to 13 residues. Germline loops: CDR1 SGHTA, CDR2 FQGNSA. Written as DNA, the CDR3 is TGTGCCAGCAGCCGAGGCCCGGTAGATACGCAGTATTTT. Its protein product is CASSRGPVDTQYF.

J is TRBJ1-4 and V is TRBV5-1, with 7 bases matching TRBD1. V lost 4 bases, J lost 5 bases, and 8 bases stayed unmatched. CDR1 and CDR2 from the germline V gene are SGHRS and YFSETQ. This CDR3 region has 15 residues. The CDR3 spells CASSRAGTDNEKLFF. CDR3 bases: TGCGCCAGCAGCCGCGCTGGGACAGACAATGAAAAACTGTTTTTT.

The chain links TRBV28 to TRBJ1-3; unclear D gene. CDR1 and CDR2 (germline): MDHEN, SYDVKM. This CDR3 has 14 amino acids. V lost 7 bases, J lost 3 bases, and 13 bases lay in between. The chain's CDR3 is CASTPQVVGNTIYF. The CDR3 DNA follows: TGTGCCAGCACCCCCCAGGTAGTTGGAAACACCATATATTTT. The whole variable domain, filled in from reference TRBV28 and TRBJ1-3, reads DVKVTQSSRYLVKRTGEKVFLECVQDMDHENMFWYRQDPGLGLRLIYFSYDVKMKEKGDIPEGYSVSREKKERFSLILESASTNQTSMYLCASTPQVVGNTIYFGEGSWLTVV.

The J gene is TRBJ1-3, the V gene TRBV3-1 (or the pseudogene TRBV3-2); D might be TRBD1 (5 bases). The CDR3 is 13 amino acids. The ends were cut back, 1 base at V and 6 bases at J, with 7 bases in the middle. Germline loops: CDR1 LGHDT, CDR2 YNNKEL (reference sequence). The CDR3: CASSQAGINTIYF. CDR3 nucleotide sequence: TGTGCCAGCAGCCAAGCAGGGATAAACACCATATATTTT.

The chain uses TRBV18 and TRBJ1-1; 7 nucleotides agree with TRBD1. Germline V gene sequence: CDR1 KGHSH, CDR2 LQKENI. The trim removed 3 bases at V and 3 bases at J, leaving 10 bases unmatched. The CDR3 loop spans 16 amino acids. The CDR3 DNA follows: TGTGCCAGCTCACCGCGACAGGGAAGGGGCGACACTGAAGCTTTCTTT. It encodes CASSPRQGRGDTEAFF.

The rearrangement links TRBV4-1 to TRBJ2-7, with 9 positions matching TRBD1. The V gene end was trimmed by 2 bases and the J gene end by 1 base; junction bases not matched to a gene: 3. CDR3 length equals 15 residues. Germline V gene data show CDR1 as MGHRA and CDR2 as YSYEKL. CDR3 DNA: TGCGCCAGCAGCCAACGGACAGGGGCATCCTACGAGCAGTACTTC. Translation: CASSQRTGASYEQYF.

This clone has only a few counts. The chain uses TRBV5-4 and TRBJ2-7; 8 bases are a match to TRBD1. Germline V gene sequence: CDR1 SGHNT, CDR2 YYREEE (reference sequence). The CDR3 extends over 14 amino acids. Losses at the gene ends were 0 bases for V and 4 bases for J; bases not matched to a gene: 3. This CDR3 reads CASSLVQGEYEQYF. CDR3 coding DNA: TGTGCCAGCAGCTTGGTACAGGGGGAGTACGAGCAGTACTTC.

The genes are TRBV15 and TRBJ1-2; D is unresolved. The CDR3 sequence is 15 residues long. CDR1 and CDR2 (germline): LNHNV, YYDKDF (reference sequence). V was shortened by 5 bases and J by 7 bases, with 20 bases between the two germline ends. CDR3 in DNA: TGTGCCACCAGCCCACTCCCGCGGGTGAACCTTGGCTACACCTTC. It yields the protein CATSPLPRVNLGYTF.

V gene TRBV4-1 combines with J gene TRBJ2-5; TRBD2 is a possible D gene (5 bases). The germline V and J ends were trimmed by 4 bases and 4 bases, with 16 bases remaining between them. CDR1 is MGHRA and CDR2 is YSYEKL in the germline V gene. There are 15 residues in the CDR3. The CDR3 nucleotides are TGCGCCAGCAGCCGAGACCCTGGGAGAGGAGAGACCCAGTACTTC. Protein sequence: CASSRDPGRGETQYF.

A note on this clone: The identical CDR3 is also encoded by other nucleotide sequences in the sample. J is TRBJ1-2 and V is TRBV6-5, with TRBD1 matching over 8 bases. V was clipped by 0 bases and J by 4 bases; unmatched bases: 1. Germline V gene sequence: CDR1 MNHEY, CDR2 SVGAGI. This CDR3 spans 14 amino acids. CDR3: CASSYSGQVYGYTF. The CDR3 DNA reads TGTGCCAGCAGTTACTCGGGACAGGTCTATGGCTACACCTTC.

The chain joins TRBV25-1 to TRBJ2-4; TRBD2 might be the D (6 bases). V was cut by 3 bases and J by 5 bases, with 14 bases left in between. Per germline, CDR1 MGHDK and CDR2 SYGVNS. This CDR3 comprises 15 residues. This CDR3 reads CASSDSGVYENIQYF. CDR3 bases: TGTGCCAGCAGTGACTCGGGGGTTTACGAAAACATTCAGTACTTC.

The CDR3 DNA follows: TGCAGCGTTCACACTCCCGGGACAGGGTTCGGAAACACTGAAGCTTTCTTT. Translated, it gives CSVHTPGTGFGNTEAFF. The chain is built from TRBV29-1 and TRBJ1-1; 9 bases are a match to TRBD1. The CDR3 covers 17 residues. Germline V gives CDR1 SQVTM, CDR2 ANQGSEA. The ends lost 5 bases at V and 2 bases at J; junction bases unmatched: 15.

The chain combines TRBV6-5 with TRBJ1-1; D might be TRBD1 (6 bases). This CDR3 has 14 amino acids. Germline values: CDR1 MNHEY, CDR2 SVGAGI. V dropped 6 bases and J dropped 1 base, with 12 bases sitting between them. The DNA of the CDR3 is TGTGCCAGCAGCCGCGAGACAGGGAACACTGAAGCTTTCTTT. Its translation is CASSRETGNTEAFF.

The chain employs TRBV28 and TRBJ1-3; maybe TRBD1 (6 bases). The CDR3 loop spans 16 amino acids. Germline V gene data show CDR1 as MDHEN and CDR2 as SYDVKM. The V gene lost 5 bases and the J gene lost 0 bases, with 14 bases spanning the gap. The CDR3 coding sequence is TGTGCCAGCAGTCCCAATGACAGGTACTCTGGAAACACCATATATTTT. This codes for CASSPNDRYSGNTIYF.

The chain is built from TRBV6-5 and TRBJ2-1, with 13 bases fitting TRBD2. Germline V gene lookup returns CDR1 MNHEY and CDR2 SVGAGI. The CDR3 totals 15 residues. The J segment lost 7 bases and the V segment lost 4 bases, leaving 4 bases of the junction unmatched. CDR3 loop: CASSSLAGGFNEQFF. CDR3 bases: TGTGCCAGCAGTTCACTAGCGGGAGGGTTTAATGAGCAGTTCTTC.

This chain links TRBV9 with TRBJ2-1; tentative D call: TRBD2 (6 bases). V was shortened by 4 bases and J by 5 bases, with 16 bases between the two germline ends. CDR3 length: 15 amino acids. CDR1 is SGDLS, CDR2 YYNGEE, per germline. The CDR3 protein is CASSPRPSVNNEQFF. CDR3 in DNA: TGTGCCAGCAGCCCGCGCCCTAGCGTTAACAATGAGCAGTTCTTC.